This T cell receptor (beta chain) was sequenced for a study of technical replicates of blood from several donors. Data came from immunoSEQ multiplex PCR; TCRdb stores just in-frame clones and leaves some out. The profile shows 90,000 to 100,000 clones, just under 95% of them singletons. The CDR3 totals 11 residues. Germline loops: CDR1 SNHLY, CDR2 FYNNEI. The V end lost 7 bases, the J end lost 7 bases, and 10 bases lay between the germline ends. The sequence was obtained from a human donor in good health. Sequencing was performed on T cells isolated from PBMCs. The chain couples TRBV2 to TRBJ2-5; no reliable D call. The CDR3 DNA reads as TGTGCCAGCATGGGCTTCGGGACCCAGTACTTC. It codes for CASMGFGTQYF.